This TCR beta chain was documented in a study of blood T cell repertoires in COVID-19. This CDR3 is 14 amino acids long. The V gene end was trimmed by 5 bases and the J gene end by 8 bases; junction bases not matched to a gene: 7. Germline CDR1 and CDR2: MDHEN and SYDVKM. TCRdb keeps only in-frame clones here, not all; method: immunoSEQ multiplex PCR. The sample lists about 270,000 clones, 85% seen once, with around 4.2% in the top ten. The source material was peripheral blood. The V and J genes are TRBV28 and TRBJ1-4; 8 bases align to TRBD1. The receptor was isolated from a woman in her fifties or sixties with active or convalescent COVID-19. The CDR3 nucleotides read TGTGCCAGCAGTCGTCAGGGGGCACGGGAAAAACTGTTTTTT. Protein: CASSRQGAREKLFF.